This passage covers 7 T cell receptor beta chains from one sample sequenced in a study of T cell responses to AZD1222 COVID-19 vaccine. Generated by immunoSEQ multiplex PCR, the TCRdb table keeps only in-frame clones and is missing some. The table includes roughly 140,000 clones, 88% detected once. The sequenced sample was peripheral blood, obtained 28 days after the second AZD1222 dose. The source of these receptors is an adult who received the AZD1222 COVID-19 vaccine.

The J gene is TRBJ1-6, the V gene TRBV9; no definite D call. V was cut by 0 bases and J by 9 bases, with 7 bases left in between. Germline CDR1 SGDLS, CDR2 YYNGEE. The CDR3 totals 13 residues. The CDR3 is CASSVDLGSPLHF. The CDR3 bases are TGTGCCAGCAGCGTAGATCTGGGTTCACCCCTCCACTTT.

The chain is built from TRBV18 and TRBJ2-2; 9 bases fit TRBD2. Germline V CDR1 and CDR2: KGHSH, LQKENI. The ends lost 3 bases at V and 4 bases at J; junction bases unmatched: 6. The CDR3 covers 16 residues. The CDR3 DNA reads as TGTGCCAGCTCACCTTCGGCGGGAGGGCTCACCGGGGAGCTGTTTTTT. Protein product: CASSPSAGGLTGELFF.

This sequence joins TRBV2 and TRBJ1-1; the D is unclear. The CDR3 length is 15 residues. V was clipped by 6 bases and J by 0 bases, with 14 bases between them. Germline V gives CDR1 SNHLY, CDR2 FYNNEI. The CDR3 coding sequence is TGTGCCAGCAGCGTCGGAGGGCCTATGAACACTGAAGCTTTCTTT. This sequence encodes CASSVGGPMNTEAFF.

The chain couples TRBV4-1 to TRBJ2-5; TRBD2 is a possible D gene (6 bases). The germline V and J ends were trimmed by 3 bases and 5 bases, with 16 bases remaining between them. This CDR3 contains 15 residues. Germline CDR1 and CDR2: MGHRA and YSYEKL. As DNA, the CDR3 is TGCGCCAGCAGCCAGGAGGAGGGGTCGGGGGAGACCCAGTACTTC. It encodes CASSQEEGSGETQYF.

This clone came up once. The gene calls are TRBV6-6 and TRBJ1-1; no reliable D call. The CDR3 is 15 amino acids. CDR1 and CDR2 from the germline V gene are MNHNY and SVGAGI (reference sequence). With 0 bases removed from V and 0 bases from J, the gap between germline ends came to 8 bases. The CDR3 DNA is TGTGCCAGCAGTTACTCGATAAACCTGAACACTGAAGCTTTCTTT. Residues: CASSYSINLNTEAFF.

The V call is TRBV9, the J call TRBJ2-7, with 9 bases matching TRBD1. Germline V gene data show CDR1 as SGDLS and CDR2 as YYNGEE. V trimming: 3 bases; J trimming: 5 bases; junction bases outside the gene matches: 3. The CDR3 runs to 13 residues. The CDR3 DNA follows: TGTGCCAGCAGCGATTGGACAGGGGACGAGCAGTACTTC. As protein: CASSDWTGDEQYF.

The genes are TRBV7-3 and TRBJ2-3; TRBD1 matches at 11 bases. CDR3 length: 19 amino acids. V lost 5 bases and J lost 3; bases outside the gene matches: 16. Germline CDR1 and CDR2: SGHTA and FQGTGA. For the CDR3, the DNA is TGTGCCAGCAGCCTTAATTCCGGACAGGGGGCAGTAGGTACAGATACGCAGTATTTT. Translated: CASSLNSGQGAVGTDTQYF.